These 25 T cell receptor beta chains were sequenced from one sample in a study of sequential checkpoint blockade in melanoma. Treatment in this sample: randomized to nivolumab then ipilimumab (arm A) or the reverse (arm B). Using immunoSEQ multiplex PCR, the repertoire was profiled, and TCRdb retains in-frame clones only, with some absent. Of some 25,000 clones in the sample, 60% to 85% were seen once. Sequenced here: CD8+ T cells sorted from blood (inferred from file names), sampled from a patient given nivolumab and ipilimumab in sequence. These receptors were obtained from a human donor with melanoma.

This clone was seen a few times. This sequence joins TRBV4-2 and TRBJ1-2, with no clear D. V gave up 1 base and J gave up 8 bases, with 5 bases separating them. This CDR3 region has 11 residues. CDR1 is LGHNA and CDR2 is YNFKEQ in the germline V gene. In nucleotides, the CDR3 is TGTGCCAGCAGCCAAGGGAGGGGCTACACCTTC. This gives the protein CASSQGRGYTF.

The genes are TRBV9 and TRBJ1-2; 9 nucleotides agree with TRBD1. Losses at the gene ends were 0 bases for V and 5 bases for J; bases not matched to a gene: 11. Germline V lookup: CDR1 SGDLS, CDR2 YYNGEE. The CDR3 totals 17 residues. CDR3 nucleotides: TGTGCCAGCAGCGTAGGGGTCTCGGGACAGGGAAGATATGGCTACACCTTC. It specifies CASSVGVSGQGRYGYTF. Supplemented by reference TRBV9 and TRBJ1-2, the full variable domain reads DSGVTQTPKHLITATGQRVTLRCSPRSGDLSVYWYQQSLDQGLQFLIQYYNGEERAKGNILERFSAQQFPDLHSELNLSSLELGDSALYFCASSVGVSGQGRYGYTFGSGTRLTVV.

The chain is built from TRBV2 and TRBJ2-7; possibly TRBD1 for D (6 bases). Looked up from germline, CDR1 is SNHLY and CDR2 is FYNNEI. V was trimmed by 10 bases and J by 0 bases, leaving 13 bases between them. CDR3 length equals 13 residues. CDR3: CAIKTGSSYEQYF. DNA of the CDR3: TGTGCCATCAAAACAGGGAGCTCCTACGAGCAGTACTTC. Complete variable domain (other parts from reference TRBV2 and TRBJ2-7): EPEVTQTPSHQVTQMGQEVILRCVPISNHLYFYWYRQILGQKVEFLVSFYNNEISEKSEIFDDQFSVERPDGSNFTLKIRSTKLEDSAMYFCAIKTGSSYEQYFGPGTRLTVT.

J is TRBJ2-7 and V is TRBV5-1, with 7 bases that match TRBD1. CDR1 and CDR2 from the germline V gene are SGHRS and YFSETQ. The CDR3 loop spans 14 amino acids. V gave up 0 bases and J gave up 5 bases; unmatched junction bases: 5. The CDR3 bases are TGCGCCAGCAGCTTGGGACAGGGCGCCGACGAGCAGTACTTC. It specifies CASSLGQGADEQYF.

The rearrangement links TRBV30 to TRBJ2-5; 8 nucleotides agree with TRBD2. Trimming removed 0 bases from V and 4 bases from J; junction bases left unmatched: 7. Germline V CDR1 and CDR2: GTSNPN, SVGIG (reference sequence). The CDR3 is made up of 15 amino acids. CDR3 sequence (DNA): TGTGCCTGGAGTGTACTGCGGGGGGCCGGAGAGACCCAGTACTTC. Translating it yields CAWSVLRGAGETQYF.

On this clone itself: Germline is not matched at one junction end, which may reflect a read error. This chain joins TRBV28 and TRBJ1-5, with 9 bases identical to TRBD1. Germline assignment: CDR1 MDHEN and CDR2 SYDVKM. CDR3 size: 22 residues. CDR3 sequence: CASSLGPRDREAPRLSTQPQHF. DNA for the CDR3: TGTGCCAGCAGTTTAGGACCCCGGGACAGGGAAGCCCCGCGGCTTAGCACTCAGCCCCAGCATTTT.

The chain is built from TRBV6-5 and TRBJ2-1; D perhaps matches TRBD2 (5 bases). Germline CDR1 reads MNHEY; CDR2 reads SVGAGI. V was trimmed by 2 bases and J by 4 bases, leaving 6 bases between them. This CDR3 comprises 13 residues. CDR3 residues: CASSYAGYNEQFF. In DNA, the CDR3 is TGTGCCAGCAGTTACGCGGGTTACAATGAGCAGTTCTTC.

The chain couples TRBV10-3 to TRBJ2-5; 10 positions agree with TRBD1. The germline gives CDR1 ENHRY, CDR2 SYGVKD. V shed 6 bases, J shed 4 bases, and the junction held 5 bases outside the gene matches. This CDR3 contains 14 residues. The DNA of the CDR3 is TGTGCCATCAGAGACCGGGACAGGGGAGAGACCCAGTACTTC. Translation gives CAIRDRDRGETQYF.

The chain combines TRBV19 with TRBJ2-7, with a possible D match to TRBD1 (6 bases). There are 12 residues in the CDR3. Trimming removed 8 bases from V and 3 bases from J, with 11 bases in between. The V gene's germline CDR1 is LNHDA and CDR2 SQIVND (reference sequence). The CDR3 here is CASGTPFYEQYF. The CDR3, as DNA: TGTGCCAGTGGGACACCTTTCTACGAGCAGTACTTC. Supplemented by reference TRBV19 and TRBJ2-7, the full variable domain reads DGGITQSPKYLFRKEGQNVTLSCEQNLNHDAMYWYRQDPGQGLRLIYYSQIVNDFQKGDIAEGYSVSREKKESFPLTVTSAQKNPTAFYLCASGTPFYEQYFGPGTRLTVT.

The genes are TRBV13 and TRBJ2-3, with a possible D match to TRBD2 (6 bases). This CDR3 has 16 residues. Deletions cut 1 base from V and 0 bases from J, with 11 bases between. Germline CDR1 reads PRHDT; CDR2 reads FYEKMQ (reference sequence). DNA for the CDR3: TGTGCCAGCAGCTTAGTGGGTCGGGGGAGCACAGATACGCAGTATTTT. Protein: CASSLVGRGSTDTQYF.

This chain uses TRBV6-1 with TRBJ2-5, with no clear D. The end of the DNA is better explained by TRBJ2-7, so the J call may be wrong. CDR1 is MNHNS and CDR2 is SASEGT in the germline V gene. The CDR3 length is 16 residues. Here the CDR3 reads CASSEAHSGIFHEQYF. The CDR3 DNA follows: TGTGCCAGCAGTGAAGCCCACTCGGGTATATTCCACGAGCAGTACTTC.

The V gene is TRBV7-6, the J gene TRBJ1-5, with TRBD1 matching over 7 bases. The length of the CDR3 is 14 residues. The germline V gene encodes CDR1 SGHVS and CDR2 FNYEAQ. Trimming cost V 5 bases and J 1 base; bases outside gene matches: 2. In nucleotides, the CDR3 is TGTGCCAGCAGCGCACAGGGGAGCAATCAGCCCCAGCATTTT. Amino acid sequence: CASSAQGSNQPQHF.

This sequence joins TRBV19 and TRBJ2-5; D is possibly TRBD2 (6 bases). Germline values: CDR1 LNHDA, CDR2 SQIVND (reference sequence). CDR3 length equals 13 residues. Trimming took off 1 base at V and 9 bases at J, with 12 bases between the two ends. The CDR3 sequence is CASSIGIGEAQYF. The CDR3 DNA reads TGTGCCAGTAGTATAGGTATTGGGGAGGCCCAGTACTTC.

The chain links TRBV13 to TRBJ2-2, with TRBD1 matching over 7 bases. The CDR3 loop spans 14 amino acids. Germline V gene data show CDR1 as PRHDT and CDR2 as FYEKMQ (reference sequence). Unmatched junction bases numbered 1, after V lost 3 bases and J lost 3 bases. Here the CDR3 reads CASSFQGDTGELFF. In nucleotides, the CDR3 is TGTGCCAGCAGCTTTCAGGGGGACACCGGGGAGCTGTTTTTT. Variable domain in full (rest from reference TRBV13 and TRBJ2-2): AAGVIQSPRHLIKEKRETATLKCYPIPRHDTVYWYQQGPGQDPQFLISFYEKMQSDKGSIPDRFSAQQFSDYHSELNMSSLELGDSALYFCASSFQGDTGELFFGEGSRLTVL.

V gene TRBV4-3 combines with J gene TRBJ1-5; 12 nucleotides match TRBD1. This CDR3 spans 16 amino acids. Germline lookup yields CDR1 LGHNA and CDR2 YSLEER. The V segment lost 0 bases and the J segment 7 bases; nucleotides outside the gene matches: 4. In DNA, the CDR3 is TGCGCCAGCAGCCAAGAGTGGGGACAGGGGGCACAGCCCCAGCATTTT. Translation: CASSQEWGQGAQPQHF.

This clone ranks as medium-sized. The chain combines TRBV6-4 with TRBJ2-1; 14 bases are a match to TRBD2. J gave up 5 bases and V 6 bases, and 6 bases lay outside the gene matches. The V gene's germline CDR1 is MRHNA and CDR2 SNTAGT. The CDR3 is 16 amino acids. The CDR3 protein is CASSETSGGAHNEQFF. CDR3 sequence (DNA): TGTGCCAGCAGCGAGACTAGCGGGGGGGCCCACAATGAGCAGTTCTTC.

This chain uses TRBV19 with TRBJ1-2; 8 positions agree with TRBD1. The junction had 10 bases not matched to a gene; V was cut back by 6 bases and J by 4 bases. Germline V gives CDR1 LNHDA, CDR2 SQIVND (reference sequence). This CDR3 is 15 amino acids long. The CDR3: CASSHSGGAGYGYTF. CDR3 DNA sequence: TGTGCCAGTAGCCACTCAGGGGGCGCGGGCTATGGCTACACCTTC.

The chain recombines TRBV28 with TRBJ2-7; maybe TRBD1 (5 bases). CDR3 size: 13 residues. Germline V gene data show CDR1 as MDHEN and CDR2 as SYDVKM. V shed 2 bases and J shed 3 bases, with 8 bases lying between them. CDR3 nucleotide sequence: TGTGCCAGCAGTTTAGCTACAGGCTACGAGCAGTACTTC. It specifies CASSLATGYEQYF.

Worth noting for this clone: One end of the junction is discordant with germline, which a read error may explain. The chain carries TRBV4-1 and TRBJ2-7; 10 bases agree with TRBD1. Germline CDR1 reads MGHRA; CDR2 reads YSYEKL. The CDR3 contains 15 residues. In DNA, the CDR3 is TGCGCCGGCAGCCACCCGGGACAGGGGTCCGACGAGCAGTACTTC. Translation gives CAGSHPGQGSDEQYF.

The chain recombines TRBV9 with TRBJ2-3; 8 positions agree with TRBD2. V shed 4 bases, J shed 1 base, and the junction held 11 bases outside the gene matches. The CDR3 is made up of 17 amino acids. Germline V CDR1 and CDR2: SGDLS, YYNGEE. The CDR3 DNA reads TGTGCCAGCAGCCCAAAAGGGGCGGGGGGTCGCACAGATACGCAGTATTTT. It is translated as CASSPKGAGGRTDTQYF.

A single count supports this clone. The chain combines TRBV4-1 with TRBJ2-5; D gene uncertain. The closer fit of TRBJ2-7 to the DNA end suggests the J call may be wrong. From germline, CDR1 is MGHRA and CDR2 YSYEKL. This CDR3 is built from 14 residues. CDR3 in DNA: TGCGCCAGCAGCCCCCTGCTCGGAGCCTACGAGCAGTACTTC. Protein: CASSPLLGAYEQYF.

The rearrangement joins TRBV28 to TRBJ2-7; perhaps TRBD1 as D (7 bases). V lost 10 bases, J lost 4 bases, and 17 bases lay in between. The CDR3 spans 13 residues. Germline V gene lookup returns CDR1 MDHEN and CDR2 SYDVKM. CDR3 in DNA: TGTGCCACCCTCGGAGGGGGCGGTTACGAGCAGTACTTC. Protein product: CATLGGGGYEQYF.

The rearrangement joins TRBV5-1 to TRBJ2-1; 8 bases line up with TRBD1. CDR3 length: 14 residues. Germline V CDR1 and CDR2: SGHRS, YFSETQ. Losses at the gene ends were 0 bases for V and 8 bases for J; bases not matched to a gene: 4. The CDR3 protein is CASSLGTGSDEQFF. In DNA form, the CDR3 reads TGCGCCAGCAGCTTGGGGACAGGGAGTGATGAGCAGTTCTTC.

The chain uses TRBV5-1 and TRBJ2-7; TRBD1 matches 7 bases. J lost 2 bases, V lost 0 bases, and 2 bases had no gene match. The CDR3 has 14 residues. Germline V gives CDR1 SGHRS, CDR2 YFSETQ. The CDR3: CASSLGQGPYEQYF. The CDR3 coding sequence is TGCGCCAGCAGCTTGGGACAGGGCCCCTACGAGCAGTACTTC.

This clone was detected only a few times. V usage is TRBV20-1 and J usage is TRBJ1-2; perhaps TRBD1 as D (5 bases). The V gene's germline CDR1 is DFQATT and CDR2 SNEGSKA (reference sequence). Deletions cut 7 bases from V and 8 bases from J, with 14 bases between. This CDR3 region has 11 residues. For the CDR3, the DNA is TGCAGTGGGAACACGGGGGAAGGCTACACCTTC. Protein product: CSGNTGEGYTF.